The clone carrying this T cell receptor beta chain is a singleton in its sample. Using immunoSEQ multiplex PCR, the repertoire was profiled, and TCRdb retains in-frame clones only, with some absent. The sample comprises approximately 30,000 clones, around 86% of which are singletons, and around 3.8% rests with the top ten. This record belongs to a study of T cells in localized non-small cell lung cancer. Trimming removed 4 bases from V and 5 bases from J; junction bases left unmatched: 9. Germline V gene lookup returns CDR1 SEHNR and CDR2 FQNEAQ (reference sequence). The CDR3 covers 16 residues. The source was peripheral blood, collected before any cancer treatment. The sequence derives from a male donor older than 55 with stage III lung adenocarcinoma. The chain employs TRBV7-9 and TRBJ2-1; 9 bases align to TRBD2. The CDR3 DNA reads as TGTGCCAGCAGCTCCCTAGGGGCGGGAGGGGACAATGAGCAGTTCTTC. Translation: CASSSLGAGGDNEQFF.